This TCR beta chain was captured in a study of regulatory T cells in long-lasting Graves disease. This clonotype was counted many times. Germline values: CDR1 SGDLS, CDR2 YYNGEE. V shed 0 bases, J shed 8 bases, and the junction held 11 bases outside the gene matches. CDR3 size: 16 residues. Arm-PCR of CDR3 regions and iRepertoire HTBI primers were used to build TCR beta libraries. TCRdb re-derived calls from the multiplex PCR reads in MiXCR, one entry per CDR3 protein. The top ten hold roughly a tenth of the sample, which has roughly 500,000 distinct CDR3 sequences, 13% seen once. The time point denotes: newly diagnosed GD, antithyroid drugs for less than 3 months. Isolated PBMC RNA provided the starting material for the TCR library. These sequences were also reported in another study, on T cells in Graves' hyperthyroidism and ophthalmopathy. That investigation notes: An absence of ophthalmopathy progression within 18 months meant stable Graves' hyperthyroidism.

This specimen consisted of peripheral blood mononuclear cells (PBMCs), obtained at new diagnosis, from a patient treated with antithyroid drugs. The chain joins TRBV9 to TRBJ2-5, with 9 nucleotides matching TRBD1. The sequence derives from a man aged 30 to 45 with Graves disease. CDR3 nucleotides: TGTGCCAGCAGCGTAGCCTTGCGACAGGGGGACCATACCCAGTACTTC. It yields the protein CASSVALRQGDHTQYF.